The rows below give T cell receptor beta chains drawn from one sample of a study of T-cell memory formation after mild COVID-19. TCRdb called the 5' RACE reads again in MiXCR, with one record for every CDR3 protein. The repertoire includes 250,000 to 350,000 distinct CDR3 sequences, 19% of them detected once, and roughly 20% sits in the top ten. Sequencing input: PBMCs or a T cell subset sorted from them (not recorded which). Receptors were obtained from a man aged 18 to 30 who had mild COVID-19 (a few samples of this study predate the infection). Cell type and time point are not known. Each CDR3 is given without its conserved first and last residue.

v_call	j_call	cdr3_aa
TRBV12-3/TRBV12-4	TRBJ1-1	ASSGPGATEAF
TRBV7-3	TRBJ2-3	ASSKGTSGITDTQY
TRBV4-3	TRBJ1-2	ASSQELPRWTSFGYT
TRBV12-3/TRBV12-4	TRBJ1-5	ASRRGQGDQPQH
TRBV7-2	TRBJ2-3	ASSFARGSRDTQY
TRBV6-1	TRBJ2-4	ASTGQGAIGVAKNIQY
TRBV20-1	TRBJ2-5	SAVGLAVETQY
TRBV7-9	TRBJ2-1	ASSLRGVLYNEQF
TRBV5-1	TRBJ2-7	ASRQRTGEDYEQY
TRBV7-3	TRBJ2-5	ASSSPGTGFETQY
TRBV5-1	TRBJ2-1	ASSPEGGNEQF
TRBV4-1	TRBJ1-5	ASSQDYNANRGNQPQH
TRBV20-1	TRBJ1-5	STRTGVNQPQH